This T cell receptor (beta chain) appears in the sequencing data of a study of blood T cell repertoires in COVID-19. For the study at large: Sources were T cells, B-cell-depleted T cells, or PBMCs; the material itself was cDNA or gDNA.

Libraries were prepared by immunoSEQ multiplex PCR; TCRdb keeps only in-frame clonotypes and omits some of them. The data hold around 82,000 clones, with around 90% observed a single time. The CDR3 is 15 amino acids. V shed 2 bases and J shed 0 bases, with 11 bases lying between them. Germline assignment: CDR1 MNHEY and CDR2 SVGEGT. The specimen sequenced was peripheral blood. The source is a human donor in a cohort sampled during active COVID-19. This chain uses TRBV6-2 or TRBV6-3 with TRBJ2-7, with D possibly being TRBD1 (6 bases). The CDR3 nucleotides are TGTGCCAGCAGTTACGCTGACAGGAGCTCCTACGAGCAGTACTTC. This codes for CASSYADRSSYEQYF.